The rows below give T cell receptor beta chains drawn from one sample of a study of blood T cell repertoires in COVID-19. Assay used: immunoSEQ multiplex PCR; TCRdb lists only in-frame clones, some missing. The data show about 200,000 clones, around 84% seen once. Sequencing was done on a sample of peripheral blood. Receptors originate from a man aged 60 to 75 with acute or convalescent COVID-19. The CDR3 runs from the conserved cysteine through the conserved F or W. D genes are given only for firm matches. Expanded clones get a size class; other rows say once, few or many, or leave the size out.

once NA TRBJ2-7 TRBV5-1 TGCGCCAGCAGCAGGGGGGGCGACAGGCCCGAGCAGTACTTC CASSRGGDRPEQYF
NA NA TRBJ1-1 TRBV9 TGTGCCAGCAGCGTAGATCCAGGGACACGGGGAGGGAGAACTGAAGCTTTCTTT CASSVDPGTRGGRTEAFF
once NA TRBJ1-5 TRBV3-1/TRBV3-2 TGTGCCAGCAGCCAAGATACGGGGTTCGGCCAGCCCCAGCATTTT CASSQDTGFGQPQHF
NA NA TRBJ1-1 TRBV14 TGTGCCAGCAGCCAAGTTGGGAGAAAGAACACTGAAGCTTTCTTT CASSQVGRKNTEAFF
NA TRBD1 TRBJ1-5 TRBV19 TGTGCCGGTAGTCCGGGACAGGGAACGCAGCCCCAGCATTTT CAGSPGQGTQPQHF
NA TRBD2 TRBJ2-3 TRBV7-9 TGTGCCAGCAGCCCAGAAACTAGCGGGGGGTATTTT CASSPETSGGYF
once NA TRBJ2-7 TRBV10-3 TGTGCCATCAGCAGAGGGACTCAGACCTACGAGCAGTACTTC CAISRGTQTYEQYF
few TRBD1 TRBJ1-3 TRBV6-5 TGTGCCAGCAGAGCGGGACAGGGCGCTGGAAACACCATATATTTT CASRAGQGAGNTIYF
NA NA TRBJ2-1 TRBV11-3 TGTGCCAGCAGCCCCCGGGGAGCGGGCAACAATGAGCAGTTCTTC CASSPRGAGNNEQFF
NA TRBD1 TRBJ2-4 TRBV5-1 TGCGCCAGCAGCTACGGGACAGGGGCTCTTGCCAAAAACATTCAGTACTTC CASSYGTGALAKNIQYF
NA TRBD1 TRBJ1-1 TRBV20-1 TGCAGTGCTAGGCGGCAGGGGGGAGCTTTCTTT CSARRQGGAFF
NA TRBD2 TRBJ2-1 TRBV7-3 TGTGCCAGCAGCTCGCTTCGGGGGGGCCCCTACAATGAGCAGTTCTTC CASSSLRGGPYNEQFF
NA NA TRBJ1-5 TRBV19 TGTGCCAGTAGTATGGGGAGTCAGCCCCAGCATTTT CASSMGSQPQHF
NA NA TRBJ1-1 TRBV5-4 TGTGCCAGCAGCCGGACACAAGACACTGAAGCTTTCTTT CASSRTQDTEAFF
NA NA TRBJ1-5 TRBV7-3 TGTGCCAGCAGACCCAGACAGGACGCTTATAGCAATCAGCCCCAGCATTTT CASRPRQDAYSNQPQHF
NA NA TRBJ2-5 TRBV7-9 TGTGCCAGCAGCTTAGGGGGTAGCGGGACCCAGTACTTC CASSLGGSGTQYF
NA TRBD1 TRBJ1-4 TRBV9 TGTGCCAGCAGCATGGGACAGGGGTCTGAAAAACTGTTTTTT CASSMGQGSEKLFF
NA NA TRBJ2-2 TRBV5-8 TGTGCCAGCAACTCTGGTTGGGGCTTTACCGGGGAGCTGTTTTTT CASNSGWGFTGELFF
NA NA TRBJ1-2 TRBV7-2 TGTGCCAGCAGCTTAGCCGGAGGGATTGGCTACACCTTC CASSLAGGIGYTF
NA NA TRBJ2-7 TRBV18 TGTGCCAGCTCACGAGCGGACGGCTCCTACGAGCAGTACTTC CASSRADGSYEQYF
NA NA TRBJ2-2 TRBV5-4 TGTGCCAGCAGCGAGGAAGTTTTTGGTATGGGGGAGCTGTTTTTT CASSEEVFGMGELFF
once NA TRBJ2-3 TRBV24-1 TGTGCCACCAGGGGCCAGGGCGCGACAGATACGCAGTATTTT CATRGQGATDTQYF
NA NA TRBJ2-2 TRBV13 TGTGCCAGCAGCTTAGGCGGGGGTGCGAACACCGGGGAGCTGTTTTTT CASSLGGGANTGELFF
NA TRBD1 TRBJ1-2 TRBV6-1 TGTGCCAGCAGTGAAGCGACAGGGAACTATGGCTACACCTTC CASSEATGNYGYTF
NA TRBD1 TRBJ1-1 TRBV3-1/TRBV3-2 TGTGCCAGCAGCCTTGGGACAGGGGTCACTGAAGCTTTCTTT CASSLGTGVTEAFF
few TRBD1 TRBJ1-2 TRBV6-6 TGTGCCAGCAGATTCGGACAGGGGGAATATGGCTACACCTTC CASRFGQGEYGYTF
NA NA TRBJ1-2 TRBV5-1 TGCGCCAGCAGCTTGTCTCGGAACTATGGCTACACCTTC CASSLSRNYGYTF
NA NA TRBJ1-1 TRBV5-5 TGTGCCAGCAGCTTGTTGGGGACTAAGAACACTGAAGCTTTCTTT CASSLLGTKNTEAFF
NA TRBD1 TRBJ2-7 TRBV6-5 TGTGCCAGCAAACAGGGACAGGGTACATACGAGCAGTACTTC CASKQGQGTYEQYF
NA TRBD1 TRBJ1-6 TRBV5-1 TGCGCCAGCAAGGCCTCGCAGGGGGCAAATAATTCACCCCTCCACTTT CASKASQGANNSPLHF
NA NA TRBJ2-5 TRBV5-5 TGTGCCAGCAGCTGGGGGCAGGGGAGGGGAGAGACCCAGTACTTC CASSWGQGRGETQYF